This T cell receptor (beta chain) was obtained from a study of blood T cell repertoires in COVID-19. Whole-study context: Specimens from acute and convalescent COVID-19 originated in the United States, Italy and Spain. PBMCs, B-cell-depleted T cells, or T cells were the source of the cDNA or gDNA that made up the material.

V shed 5 bases and J shed 0 bases, with 8 bases lying between them. This CDR3 is 13 amino acids long. Germline CDR1 reads MNHEY; CDR2 reads SMNVEV (reference sequence). In the study's own analysis: Cell counts per sample came from amplifying reference gene primers. Using immunoSEQ multiplex PCR, the repertoire was profiled, and TCRdb retains in-frame clones only, with some absent. D and trimming come from the DNA, and the V and J calls and clone size come from that table. The table has 70,000 or so clones, about three quarters seen once. This chain links TRBV27 with TRBJ2-7; D gene uncertain. The source is a woman in her seventies with acute or convalescent COVID-19. The specimen was peripheral blood. The CDR3 loop reads CASSATASYEQYF. In nucleotides, the CDR3 is TGTGCCAGCAGTGCAACAGCCTCCTACGAGCAGTACTTC.